This TCR beta chain appears in the sequencing data of a study of metastatic and nonmetastatic thyroid tumors. As for the study in general: Repertoires from malignant and benign thyroid patients were compared across blood and tumor or nodule tissue.

No patient received treatment before thyroid surgery. There are 16 residues in the CDR3. CDR1 is DFQATT, CDR2 SNEGSKA, per germline (reference sequence). V shed 3 bases and J 13 bases; nucleotides not matched to a gene: 14. Study conclusions and caveats: Malignant tumors reportedly showed significantly higher TCR beta diversity than benign nodules in both blood and tumor.

A word on this clone: Antigen specificity is unknown.

Under the authors' procedure: The authors used CDR3 differences across clinicopathological groups to build a distant-metastasis classifier for papillary thyroid cancer. With MiXCR, TCRdb reprocessed the PCR reads. The V and J calls shown here were made by TCRdb, not taken from the authors' results. The table lists 26,000 or so clones, 16% of them singletons. The TCR was taken from a male donor with papillary thyroid cancer or a benign thyroid nodule (not recorded which). Some clones in this sample may be carry-over from other donors' samples. The sequenced material came from blood. The chain recombines TRBV20-1 with TRBJ2-6; 11 bases map to TRBD1. In DNA form, the CDR3 reads TGCAGTGCTAGCCCCTCCCCCGGGACAGGGGGGGAGGTCCTGACTTTC. It specifies CSASPSPGTGGEVLTF.